This T cell receptor beta chain derives from a study of sequential checkpoint blockade in melanoma. This clone was counted only a few times. Profiling relied on immunoSEQ multiplex PCR, and the TCRdb table lists in-frame clones only, not all of them. The profile shows roughly 13,000 clones, around 48% of them singletons. The V gene end was trimmed by 5 bases and the J gene end by 4 bases; junction bases not matched to a gene: 7. This CDR3 comprises 15 residues. In germline, CDR1 is SGHVS, CDR2 FNYEAQ. Stated treatment: randomized to nivolumab then ipilimumab (arm A) or the reverse (arm B). The origin of this receptor is a human donor with melanoma. Sequenced material: CD8+ T cells sorted from blood (inferred from file names), taken from a patient given nivolumab and ipilimumab in sequence. The genes are TRBV7-6 and TRBJ1-2; TRBD1 matches 10 bases. This CDR3 reads CASSLGTGVGYGYTF. Here the CDR3 DNA reads TGTGCCAGCAGCCTCGGGACAGGGGTTGGCTATGGCTACACCTTC. Full variable domain (missing parts from reference TRBV7-6 and TRBJ1-2): GAGVSQSPRYKVTKRGQDVALRCDPISGHVSLYWYRQALGQGPEFLTYFNYEAQQDKSGLPNDRFSAERPEGSISTLTIQRTEQRDSAMYRCASSLGTGVGYGYTFGSGTRLTVV.